This TCR beta chain was profiled in a study of cytomegalovirus exposure and HLA in healthy donors. Whole-study results and caveats: A later analysis linked a missense variant in DCLRE1C to the trimming of TCR beta V and J genes. The study labeled fewer than 200 TCR beta chains cytomegalovirus-associated.

The germline V gene has CDR1 MNHEY and CDR2 SVGAGI. The V gene lost 2 bases and the J gene lost 6 bases, with 7 bases spanning the gap. The CDR3 has 13 residues. About this clone itself: Its antigen is unknown.

Primers: 60 Vbeta forward and 13 Jbeta reverse. The assay was immunoSEQ multiplex PCR, and TCRdb's table has in-frame clones only and misses some. The sample has 110,000 or so clones, almost 85% seen once. Sequenced input: PBMCs. The chain has TRBV6-5 and TRBJ2-2, with D perhaps matching TRBD2 (5 bases). The source of this sequence is a woman younger than 30 in good health and CMV-seronegative. DNA of the CDR3: TGTGCCAGCAGTTACGGCGGGCCCGGGGAGCTGTTTTTT. As protein: CASSYGGPGELFF.